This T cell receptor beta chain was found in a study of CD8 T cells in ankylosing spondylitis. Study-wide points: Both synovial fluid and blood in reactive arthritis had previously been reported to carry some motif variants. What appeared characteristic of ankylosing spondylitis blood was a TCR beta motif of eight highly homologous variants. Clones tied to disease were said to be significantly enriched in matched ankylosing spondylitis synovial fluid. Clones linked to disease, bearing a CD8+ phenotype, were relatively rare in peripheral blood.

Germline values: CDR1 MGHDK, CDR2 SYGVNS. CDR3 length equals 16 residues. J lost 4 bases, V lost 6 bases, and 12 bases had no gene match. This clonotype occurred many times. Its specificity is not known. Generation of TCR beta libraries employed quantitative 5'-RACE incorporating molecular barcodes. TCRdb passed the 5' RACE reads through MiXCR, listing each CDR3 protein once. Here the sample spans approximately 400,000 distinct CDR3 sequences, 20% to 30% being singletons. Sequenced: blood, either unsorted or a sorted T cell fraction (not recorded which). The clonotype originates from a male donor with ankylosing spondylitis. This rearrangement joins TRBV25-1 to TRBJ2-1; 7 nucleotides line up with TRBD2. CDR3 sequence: CASRGGKVADYNEQFF. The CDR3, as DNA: TGTGCCAGCAGGGGGGGGAAGGTAGCGGATTACAATGAGCAGTTCTTC.